This note documents a single T cell receptor (beta chain) sequence. V lost 7 bases and J lost 2; bases outside the gene matches: 4. CDR1 and CDR2 (germline): LNHDA, SQIVND (reference sequence). The CDR3 loop spans 14 amino acids. As handled by the study authors: It was from reference gene primer amplification that nucleated cell counts were estimated. Some clones are missing from TCRdb's copy, which holds only in-frame ones; the method was immunoSEQ multiplex PCR. Clonal size and the V and J genes are those of that table, whereas D and trimming came from the DNA. Among 110,000 to 150,000 clones listed, almost 85% were seen once. This sample was included in a study of blood T cell repertoires in COVID-19. Study as a whole: Whether acute or convalescent, the COVID-19 samples came from the United States, Italy and Spain. PBMCs, B-cell-depleted T cells, or T cells were the source of the cDNA or gDNA that made up the material.

The sequence was collected from a man aged 45-65 years with acute or convalescent COVID-19. The sequencing input was peripheral blood. V and J are TRBV19 and TRBJ1-5, with 8 bases matching TRBD1. CDR3 coding DNA: TGTGCCAGTACAGACAGGGGTGGCAATCAGCCCCAGCATTTT. It codes for CASTDRGGNQPQHF.